Each of the 14 T cell receptor beta chains below was sequenced from the same sample in a study of blood T cell repertoires in COVID-19. Profiling relied on immunoSEQ multiplex PCR, and the TCRdb table lists in-frame clones only, not all of them. The sample lists about 180,000 clones; 75% to 90% were seen once. The sequencing input was peripheral blood. Every receptor here comes from a woman aged 40 to 49 with COVID-19, enrolled during active disease.

The chain carries TRBV5-4 and TRBJ2-7, with 8 positions matching TRBD2. The V and J ends lost 4 bases and 0 bases, in that order; junction bases with no gene match: 9. Germline V gene sequence: CDR1 SGHNT, CDR2 YYREEE (reference sequence). The CDR3 extends over 16 amino acids. The DNA for the CDR3 is TGTGCCAGCAGCGGTCCGAGCGGGGGAGCCTCCTACGAGCAGTACTTC. Protein: CASSGPSGGASYEQYF.

About this clone: The same CDR3 also results from other DNA sequences found in this sample. The rearrangement links TRBV5-1 to TRBJ1-4; 8 positions agree with TRBD1. V was pared by 4 bases and J by 7 bases, with 6 bases of the junction left unmatched. Germline V CDR1 and CDR2: SGHRS, YFSETQ. The CDR3 extends over 14 amino acids. CDR3 amino acids: CASSTGQGGEKLFF. The DNA of the CDR3 is TGCGCCAGCAGCACCGGACAGGGCGGTGAAAAACTGTTTTTT.

This chain joins TRBV7-6 and TRBJ1-4, with no clear D. V lost 3 bases, J lost 5 bases, and 10 bases lay in between. Germline loops: CDR1 SGHVS, CDR2 FNYEAQ. There are 14 residues in the CDR3. CDR3 loop: CASSFGDLNEKLFF. CDR3 nucleotide sequence: TGTGCCAGCAGCTTCGGGGATCTAAATGAAAAACTGTTTTTT. Using reference TRBV7-6 and TRBJ1-4 for the parts outside the CDR3, the full variable domain is GAGVSQSPRYKVTKRGQDVALRCDPISGHVSLYWYRQALGQGPEFLTYFNYEAQQDKSGLPNDRFSAERPEGSISTLTIQRTEQRDSAMYRCASSFGDLNEKLFFGSGTQLSVL.

The V and J genes are TRBV3-1 (or the pseudogene TRBV3-2) and TRBJ2-4; 7 nucleotides match TRBD2. The germline V gene encodes CDR1 LGHDT and CDR2 YNNKEL (reference sequence). With 6 bases clipped from V and 8 bases from J, the junction kept 7 bases outside the gene matches. The CDR3 is made up of 13 amino acids. The CDR3 spells CASSRRGEDIQYF. The CDR3 DNA is TGTGCCAGCAGTCGACGGGGGGAGGACATTCAGTACTTC.

The chain is built from TRBV7-7 and TRBJ2-3; D unresolved. CDR3 size: 14 residues. Germline V lookup: CDR1 SSHAT, CDR2 FNYEAQ (reference sequence). The V and J ends lost 1 base and 4 bases respectively, with 9 bases between them. The chain's CDR3 is CASSLVSGADTQYF. Written as DNA, the CDR3 is TGTGCCAGCAGCTTAGTAAGTGGAGCAGATACGCAGTATTTT.

V is TRBV5-4 and J is TRBJ2-1; the match to TRBD1 covers 9 bases. Germline V CDR1 and CDR2: SGHNT, YYREEE (reference sequence). The J segment lost 2 bases and the V segment lost 2 bases, leaving 2 bases of the junction unmatched. The CDR3 has 15 amino acids. CDR3 sequence reads: CASSLGTGTYNEQFF. The CDR3 DNA reads as TGTGCCAGCAGCTTAGGGACAGGGACCTACAATGAGCAGTTCTTC.

This clone was observed once. The V call is TRBV10-1, the J call TRBJ1-5; a weak D match, TRBD1 (5 bases). CDR1 and CDR2 (germline): WNHNN, SYGVQD (reference sequence). This CDR3 contains 14 residues. V lost 10 bases, J lost 1 base, and 14 bases lay in between. CDR3 sequence: CAIPRRGSNQPQHF. CDR3 sequence (DNA): TGCGCCATCCCCCGGAGGGGAAGCAATCAGCCCCAGCATTTT.

The chain has TRBV18 and TRBJ1-2; no definite D call. This CDR3 has 14 residues. Germline-derived CDR1 and CDR2 are KGHSH and LQKENI. With 3 bases removed from V and 4 bases from J, the gap between germline ends came to 12 bases. CDR3 sequence: CASSPSLEGYGYTF. CDR3 coding DNA: TGTGCCAGCTCACCCTCGCTCGAGGGCTATGGCTACACCTTC.

The V and J genes are TRBV7-9 and TRBJ1-1, with D maybe TRBD1 (5 bases). In germline, CDR1 is SEHNR, CDR2 FQNEAQ (reference sequence). Trimming pared 6 bases from V and 4 bases from J, leaving 15 bases between. This CDR3 has 14 amino acids. The CDR3 spells CASRRRGMGTEAFF. The CDR3 region has the DNA TGTGCCAGCAGACGGCGGGGGATGGGCACTGAAGCTTTCTTT.

The chain recombines TRBV19 with TRBJ2-1; 11 bases are shared with TRBD2. The CDR3 has 17 amino acids. Germline CDR1 is LNHDA and CDR2 is SQIVND (reference sequence). V lost 6 bases to trimming and J lost 10 bases; unmatched junction nucleotides: 17. The CDR3 protein is CASSNLLAGGFFGEQFF. In DNA form, the CDR3 reads TGTGCCAGTAGCAACCTTCTAGCGGGGGGTTTTTTTGGCGAGCAGTTCTTC. Based on the CDR3 plus reference TRBV19 and TRBJ2-1, the full variable domain is DGGITQSPKYLFRKEGQNVTLSCEQNLNHDAMYWYRQDPGQGLRLIYYSQIVNDFQKGDIAEGYSVSREKKESFPLTVTSAQKNPTAFYLCASSNLLAGGFFGEQFFGPGTRLTVL.

The rearrangement links TRBV29-1 to TRBJ2-7; 10 nucleotides line up with TRBD1. The V gene's germline CDR1 is SQVTM and CDR2 ANQGSEA. V dropped 6 bases and J dropped 6; count of bases not matched to a gene: 5. This CDR3 contains 12 residues. The CDR3 reads CSVSGTGVEQYF. Here the CDR3 DNA reads TGCAGCGTGTCCGGGACAGGGGTCGAGCAGTACTTC.

CDR3 amino acids: CASSLWMRRVETQYF. CDR3 nucleotide sequence: TGTGCCAGCAGCTTATGGATGCGGCGCGTAGAGACCCAGTACTTC. The chain has TRBV7-9 and TRBJ2-5; D unresolved. The length of the CDR3 is 15 residues. In germline, CDR1 is SEHNR, CDR2 FQNEAQ (reference sequence). Trimming removed 2 bases at V and 4 bases at J, with 14 bases between.

The rearrangement links TRBV10-3 to TRBJ2-7; 9 bases line up with TRBD1. The CDR3 is made up of 13 amino acids. Germline V CDR1 and CDR2: ENHRY, SYGVKD. Losses at the gene ends were 4 bases for V and 2 bases for J; bases not matched to a gene: 0. The CDR3 DNA reads as TGTGCCATCAGTGGGACAGGGGCCTACGAGCAGTACTTC. It encodes CAISGTGAYEQYF.

V is TRBV19 and J is TRBJ2-1; D is perhaps TRBD2 (5 bases). Trimming left V 7 bases short and J 9 bases short, with 16 bases between. This CDR3 has 13 residues. The germline V gene encodes CDR1 LNHDA and CDR2 SQIVND (reference sequence). This CDR3 is CASTGGRGVEQFF. CDR3 nucleotide sequence: TGTGCCAGTACTGGTGGTCGGGGAGTTGAGCAGTTCTTC.